This T cell receptor (beta chain) appears in the sequencing data of a study of blood T cells in healthy people across ages. Notes on the study in general: Naive CD4+ cells and diversity were both higher in long-lived donors than in aged donors.

Remarks on this clonotype: The antigen is not known.

Donors were healthy Caucasian individuals from Russia aged about 6 to 90. The draw of peripheral blood yielded ten milliliters from each donor. For the second PCR, which ran for 7 to 11 cycles, a sample-barcoded 5' primer and a J-beta primer mix were used. Every single cDNA molecule received a tag from a template-switch adaptor with 12 random nucleotides. TCRdb fed the 5' RACE reads into MiXCR, producing one record per CDR3 protein. The repertoire includes about 2 million distinct CDR3 sequences, 40% to 55% of them detected once, and over 2% sits in the top ten. The CDR3 has 16 amino acids. CDR1 and CDR2 from the germline V gene are MNHEY and SVGAGI. V was pared by 4 bases and J by 2 bases, with 12 bases between.

V gene TRBV6-5 combines with J gene TRBJ2-6; no definite D call. The sequence was collected from a woman aged 40 to 50 in good health. Sequencing input: blood. The CDR3 region has the DNA TGTGCCAGCAGTTCCTGGGGTGACCCTGGGGCCAACGTCCTGACTTTC. It codes for CASSSWGDPGANVLTF.